Below are 9 T cell receptor beta chains sequenced from a single sample in a study of memory CD4+ T cells and cytomegalovirus serostatus. The sort gate was single viable CD3+CD4+CD8-CD45RO+ cells for memory CD4+ T cells. This table comes from immunoSEQ multiplex PCR, and its TCRdb copy is limited to in-frame clones, with some not included. Here the sample spans about 75,000 clones, 60% to 80% being singletons. Source material: memory CD4+ T cells from blood. These receptors were obtained from an adult in good health and CMV-seropositive.

The chain recombines TRBV5-6 with TRBJ2-3, with D perhaps TRBD2 (5 bases). Germline V gene sequence: CDR1 SGHDT, CDR2 YYEEEE. Trimming took off 5 bases at V and 1 base at J, with 11 bases between the two ends. The length of the CDR3 is 14 residues. The CDR3 DNA is TGTGCCAGCAGGTCACTCGGGGGCACAGATACGCAGTATTTT. Protein: CASRSLGGTDTQYF.

V is TRBV7-8 and J is TRBJ2-7; TRBD2 aligns across 8 bases. The germline V gene has CDR1 SGHVS and CDR2 FQNEAQ. V lost 2 bases to trimming and J lost 5 bases; unmatched junction nucleotides: 5. There are 14 residues in the CDR3. The CDR3 here is CASSLSGLVNEQYV. In nucleotides, the CDR3 is TGTGCCAGCAGCTTATCGGGACTAGTAAACGAGCAGTACGTC.

This rearrangement joins TRBV27 to TRBJ2-4; a possible D gene is TRBD2 (5 bases). Trimming took 3 bases from V and 6 from J, leaving 15 bases between them. The CDR3 runs 15 residues. Germline V gene lookup returns CDR1 MNHEY and CDR2 SMNVEV (reference sequence). Written as DNA, the CDR3 is TGTGCCAGCAGTTTTCAACGGGGAGACGGAAACATTCAGTACTTC. Its protein is CASSFQRGDGNIQYF.

This clone was counted between two and nine times. This chain uses TRBV27 with TRBJ1-6; D is undetermined. Germline loops: CDR1 MNHEY, CDR2 SMNVEV (reference sequence). This CDR3 comprises 14 residues. V was trimmed by 2 bases and J by 3 bases, leaving 5 bases between them. The CDR3 sequence: CASSLGDYNSPLHF. CDR3 DNA sequence: TGTGCCAGCAGTTTAGGAGACTATAATTCACCCCTCCACTTT.

The V and J genes are TRBV7-9 and TRBJ1-3; D not certain. Germline V gives CDR1 SEHNR, CDR2 FQNEAQ (reference sequence). The CDR3 is made up of 14 amino acids. Trimming took 5 bases from V and 4 from J, leaving 12 bases between them. The CDR3 DNA reads TGTGCCAGCAGCCGGACCCTGGCGGGAAACACCATATATTTT. Translated, it gives CASSRTLAGNTIYF.

This clone appeared once. This chain connects TRBV5-1 to TRBJ2-3; TRBD2 matches 9 bases. CDR1 SGHRS and CDR2 YFSETQ come from the germline V gene. CDR3 length equals 17 residues. The trim removed 4 bases at V and 1 base at J, leaving 10 bases unmatched. CDR3 residues: CASSPTISGGGTDTQYF. In DNA, the CDR3 is TGCGCCAGCAGCCCTACCATTAGCGGGGGAGGCACAGATACGCAGTATTTT. Full variable domain (missing parts from reference TRBV5-1 and TRBJ2-3): KAGVTQTPRYLIKTRGQQVTLSCSPISGHRSVSWYQQTPGQGLQFLFEYFSETQRNKGNFPGRFSGRQFSNSRSEMNVSTLELGDSALYLCASSPTISGGGTDTQYFGPGTRLTVL.

The chain is built from TRBV2 and TRBJ1-2; no clear D gene. This CDR3 contains 11 residues. V was clipped by 6 bases and J by 11 bases, with 13 bases between them. Germline-derived CDR1 and CDR2 are SNHLY and FYNNEI. The CDR3 DNA follows: TGTGCCAGCAGCCTCGAGATGGGTTACACCTTC. Encoded protein: CASSLEMGYTF.

V and J are TRBV28 and TRBJ2-2; a weak D match, TRBD1 (5 bases). Germline V lookup: CDR1 MDHEN, CDR2 SYDVKM. With 6 bases removed from V and 3 bases from J, the gap between germline ends came to 11 bases. The CDR3 totals 14 residues. The CDR3 DNA reads as TGTGCCAGCAGACCCTCAGGGTACACCGGGGAGCTGTTTTTT. It is translated as CASRPSGYTGELFF. Supplemented by reference TRBV28 and TRBJ2-2, the full variable domain reads DVKVTQSSRYLVKRTGEKVFLECVQDMDHENMFWYRQDPGLGLRLIYFSYDVKMKEKGDIPEGYSVSREKKERFSLILESASTNQTSMYLCASRPSGYTGELFFGEGSRLTVL.

Only one count was recorded for this clone. The chain combines TRBV6-5 with TRBJ2-1; 10 bases agree with TRBD2. The CDR3 is 16 amino acids. Germline lookup yields CDR1 MNHEY and CDR2 SVGAGI. After removal of 2 bases from V and 8 bases from J, the junction contained 9 bases not matched to a gene. The chain's CDR3 is CASSYGPSGGFYEQFF. The CDR3, as DNA: TGTGCCAGCAGTTACGGCCCTAGCGGGGGTTTCTATGAGCAGTTCTTC.